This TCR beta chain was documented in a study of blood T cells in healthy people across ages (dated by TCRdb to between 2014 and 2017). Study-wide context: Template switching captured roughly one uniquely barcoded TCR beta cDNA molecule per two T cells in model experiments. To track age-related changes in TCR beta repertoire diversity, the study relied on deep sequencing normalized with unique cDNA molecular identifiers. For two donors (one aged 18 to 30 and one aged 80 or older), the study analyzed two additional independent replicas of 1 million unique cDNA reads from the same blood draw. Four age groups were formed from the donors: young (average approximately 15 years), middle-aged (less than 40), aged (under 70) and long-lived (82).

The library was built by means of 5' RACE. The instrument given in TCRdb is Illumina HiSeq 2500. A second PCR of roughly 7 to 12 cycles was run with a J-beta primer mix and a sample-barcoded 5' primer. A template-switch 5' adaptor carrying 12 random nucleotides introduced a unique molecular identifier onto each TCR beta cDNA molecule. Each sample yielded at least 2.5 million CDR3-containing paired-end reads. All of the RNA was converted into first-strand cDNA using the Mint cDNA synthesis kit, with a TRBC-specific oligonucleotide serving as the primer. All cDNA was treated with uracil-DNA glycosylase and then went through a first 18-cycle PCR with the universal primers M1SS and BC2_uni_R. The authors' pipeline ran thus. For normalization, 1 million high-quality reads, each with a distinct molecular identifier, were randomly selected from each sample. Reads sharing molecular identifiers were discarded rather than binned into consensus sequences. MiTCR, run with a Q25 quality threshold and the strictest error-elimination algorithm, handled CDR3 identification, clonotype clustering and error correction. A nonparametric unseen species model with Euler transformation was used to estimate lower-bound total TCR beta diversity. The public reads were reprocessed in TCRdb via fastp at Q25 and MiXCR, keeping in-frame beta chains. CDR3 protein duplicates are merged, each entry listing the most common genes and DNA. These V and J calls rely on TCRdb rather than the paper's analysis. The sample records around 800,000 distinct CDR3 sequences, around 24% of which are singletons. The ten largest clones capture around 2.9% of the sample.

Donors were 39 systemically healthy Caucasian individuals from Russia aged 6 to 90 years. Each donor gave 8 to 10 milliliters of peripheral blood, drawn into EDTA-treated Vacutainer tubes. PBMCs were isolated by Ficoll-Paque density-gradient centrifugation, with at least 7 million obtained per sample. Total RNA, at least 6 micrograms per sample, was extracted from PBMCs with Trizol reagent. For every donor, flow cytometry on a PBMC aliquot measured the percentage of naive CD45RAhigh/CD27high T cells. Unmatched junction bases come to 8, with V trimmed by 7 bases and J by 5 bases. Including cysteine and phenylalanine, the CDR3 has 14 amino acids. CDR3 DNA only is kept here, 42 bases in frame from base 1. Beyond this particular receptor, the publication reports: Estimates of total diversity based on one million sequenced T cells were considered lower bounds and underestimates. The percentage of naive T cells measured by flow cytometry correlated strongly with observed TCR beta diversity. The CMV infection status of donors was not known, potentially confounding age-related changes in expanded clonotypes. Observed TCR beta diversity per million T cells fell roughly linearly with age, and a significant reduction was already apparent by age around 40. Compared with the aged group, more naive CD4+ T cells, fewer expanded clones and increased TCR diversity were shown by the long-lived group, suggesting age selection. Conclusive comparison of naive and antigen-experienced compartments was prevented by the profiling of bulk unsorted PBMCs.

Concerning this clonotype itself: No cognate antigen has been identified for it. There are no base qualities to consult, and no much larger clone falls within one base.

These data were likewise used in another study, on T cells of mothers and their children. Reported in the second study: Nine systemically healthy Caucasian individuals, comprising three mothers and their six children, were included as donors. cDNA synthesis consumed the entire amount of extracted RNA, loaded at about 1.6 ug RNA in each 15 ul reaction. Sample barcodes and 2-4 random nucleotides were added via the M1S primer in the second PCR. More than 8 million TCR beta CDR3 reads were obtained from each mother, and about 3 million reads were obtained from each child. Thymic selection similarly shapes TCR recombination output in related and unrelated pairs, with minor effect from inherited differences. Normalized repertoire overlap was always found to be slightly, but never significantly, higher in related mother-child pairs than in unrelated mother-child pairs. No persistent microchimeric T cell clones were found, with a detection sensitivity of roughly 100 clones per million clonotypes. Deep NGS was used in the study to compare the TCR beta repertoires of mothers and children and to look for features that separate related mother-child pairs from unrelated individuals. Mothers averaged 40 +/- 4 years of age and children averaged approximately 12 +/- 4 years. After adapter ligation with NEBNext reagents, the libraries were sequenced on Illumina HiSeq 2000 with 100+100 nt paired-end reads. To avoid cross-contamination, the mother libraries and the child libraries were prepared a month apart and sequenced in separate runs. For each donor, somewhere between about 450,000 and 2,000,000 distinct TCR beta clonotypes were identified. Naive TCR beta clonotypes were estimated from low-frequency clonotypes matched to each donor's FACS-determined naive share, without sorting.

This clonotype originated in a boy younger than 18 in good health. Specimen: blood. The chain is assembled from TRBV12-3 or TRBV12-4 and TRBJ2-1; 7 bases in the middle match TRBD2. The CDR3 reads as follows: CASTRRGVHNEQFF. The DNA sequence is TGTGCCAGCACCCGACGGGGGGTGCACAATGAGCAGTTCTTC.